The rows below give T cell receptor beta chains drawn from one sample of a study of radiation and T cells in renal cell carcinoma. Libraries were prepared by immunoSEQ multiplex PCR; TCRdb keeps only in-frame clonotypes and omits some of them. Of some 10,000 clones in the sample, roughly 60% are singletons; the top ten hold roughly 9.8%. Sequencing used tumor tissue, obtained from a patient whose treatment was nephrectomy without radiotherapy. The receptors were gathered from a middle-aged man with renal cell carcinoma. Each CDR3 is given with its conserved first and last residue. Each record gives: D gene, J gene, V gene, clone size, CDR3 DNA, CDR3 protein. A D gene is named only where the DNA matches it firmly. Size is omitted from some rows. Given values are once, few, many or a class for expanded clones.

d_call: NA
j_call: TRBJ2-3
v_call: TRBV7-9
clone_size: medium-sized
cdr3_nt: TGTGCCAGCAGCCCTGCGACTGATACGCAGTATTTT
cdr3_aa: CASSPATDTQYF

d_call: NA
j_call: TRBJ2-3
v_call: TRBV18
clone_size: NA
cdr3_nt: TGTGCCAGCTCACCACTAGCCCCCGGGGGCGCAGATACGCAGTATTTT
cdr3_aa: CASSPLAPGGADTQYF

d_call: NA
j_call: TRBJ1-4
v_call: TRBV30
clone_size: medium-sized
cdr3_nt: TGTGCCTGGAGTGGGCTGGGTGAAAAACTGTTTTTT
cdr3_aa: CAWSGLGEKLFF

d_call: TRBD2
j_call: TRBJ2-7
v_call: TRBV10-3
clone_size: NA
cdr3_nt: TGTGCCATCACCTGGACTAGCGGGAGCGAGCAGTACTTC
cdr3_aa: CAITWTSGSEQYF

d_call: NA
j_call: TRBJ2-4
v_call: TRBV27
clone_size: NA
cdr3_nt: TGTGCCAGCAGTTTACCCGGGACGGAAAAAAACATTCAGTACTTC
cdr3_aa: CASSLPGTEKNIQYF

d_call: TRBD1
j_call: TRBJ2-3
v_call: TRBV5-8
clone_size: NA
cdr3_nt: TGTGCCAGCAGCTGGGCCCCGGGACAGGGGAGCACAGATACGCAGTATTTT
cdr3_aa: CASSWAPGQGSTDTQYF

d_call: NA
j_call: TRBJ1-6
v_call: TRBV27
clone_size: NA
cdr3_nt: TGTGCCAGCAGTTGGACTAGCTCCTATAATTCACCCCTCCACTTT
cdr3_aa: CASSWTSSYNSPLHF

d_call: NA
j_call: TRBJ1-2
v_call: TRBV4-1
clone_size: few
cdr3_nt: TGCGCCAGCAGCCAAGATCCCACAGGGCTCTATGGCTACACCTTC
cdr3_aa: CASSQDPTGLYGYTF

d_call: TRBD1
j_call: TRBJ1-2
v_call: TRBV5-4
clone_size: NA
cdr3_nt: TGTGCCAGCAGCGCGGGACAGGGAAGCTCCTATGGCTACACCTTC
cdr3_aa: CASSAGQGSSYGYTF

d_call: TRBD2
j_call: TRBJ2-5
v_call: TRBV11-3
clone_size: NA
cdr3_nt: TGTGCCAGCAGCTTAACGGCGGGAGGGCCGGGGACCCAGTACTTC
cdr3_aa: CASSLTAGGPGTQYF

d_call: NA
j_call: TRBJ2-5
v_call: TRBV29-1
clone_size: few
cdr3_nt: TGCAGCGTTGAAGGACAGGGAGGGCGATGGGAGACCCAGTACTTC
cdr3_aa: CSVEGQGGRWETQYF

d_call: NA
j_call: TRBJ1-3
v_call: TRBV5-6
clone_size: NA
cdr3_nt: TGTGCCAGCAGCTTGGCCGGCGAGGGTTACACCATATATTTT
cdr3_aa: CASSLAGEGYTIYF

d_call: TRBD1
j_call: TRBJ2-5
v_call: TRBV4-1
clone_size: NA
cdr3_nt: TGCGCCAGCAGCCACGGGACAGGGAGGAGCCAAGAGACCCAGTACTTC
cdr3_aa: CASSHGTGRSQETQYF

d_call: NA
j_call: TRBJ2-4
v_call: TRBV19
clone_size: NA
cdr3_nt: TGTGCCAGCACGAAAGGACAAAGCGTGAAAGCCAAAAACATTCAGTACTTC
cdr3_aa: CASTKGQSVKAKNIQYF

d_call: NA
j_call: TRBJ2-7
v_call: TRBV6-6
clone_size: NA
cdr3_nt: TGTGCCAGCAGTCACGCCGGGGGAGGTTCGAAAGAGCAGTACTTC
cdr3_aa: CASSHAGGGSKEQYF

d_call: NA
j_call: TRBJ1-5
v_call: TRBV10-2
clone_size: NA
cdr3_nt: TGCGCCAGCAGTGAGTCGACGGGGGAAGATCAGCCCCAGCATTTT
cdr3_aa: CASSESTGEDQPQHF

d_call: NA
j_call: TRBJ1-2
v_call: TRBV28
clone_size: NA
cdr3_nt: TGTGCCAGCAGTTTCGCGACAGACCACTATGGCTACACCTTC
cdr3_aa: CASSFATDHYGYTF

d_call: NA
j_call: TRBJ2-5
v_call: TRBV7-8
clone_size: NA
cdr3_nt: TGTGCCAGCAGCTCGGAGGGACTGCCGGAGACCCAGTACTTC
cdr3_aa: CASSSEGLPETQYF

d_call: NA
j_call: TRBJ2-5
v_call: TRBV13
clone_size: NA
cdr3_nt: TGTGCCAGCAGCAGAAAAGGGGGGGGTCAAGAGACCCAGTACTTC
cdr3_aa: CASSRKGGGQETQYF

d_call: NA
j_call: TRBJ2-2
v_call: TRBV14
clone_size: NA
cdr3_nt: TGTGCCAGCAGCCAGGGATTTAACACCGGGGAGCTGTTTTTT
cdr3_aa: CASSQGFNTGELFF

d_call: NA
j_call: TRBJ1-1
v_call: TRBV27
clone_size: NA
cdr3_nt: TGTGCCAGCAGTTTTAAGGGGAACACTGAAGCTTTCTTT
cdr3_aa: CASSFKGNTEAFF